This T cell receptor (beta chain) is drawn from a study of blood T cells in healthy people across ages. The CDR3 extends over 13 amino acids. The V end lost 6 bases, the J end lost 10 bases, and 13 bases lay between the germline ends. A J-beta primer mix and a sample-barcoded 5' primer were used in a second PCR of roughly 6 to 12 cycles. TCRdb re-called the 5' RACE reads through MiXCR, storing one row per CDR3 protein. Of roughly 1,000,000 distinct CDR3 sequences listed, about 25% are singletons. This clonotype was observed a few times. These data also featured in a second study, about T cells of mothers and their children.

What was sequenced was blood. The rearrangement links TRBV12-3 or TRBV12-4 to TRBJ1-6; tentatively, D is TRBD1 (5 bases). The origin of this receptor is a girl aged 2-10 years in good health. The CDR3 sequence: CASSRAQGSPLHF. CDR3 DNA sequence: TGTGCCAGCAGCCGGGCTCAGGGATCACCCCTCCACTTT.